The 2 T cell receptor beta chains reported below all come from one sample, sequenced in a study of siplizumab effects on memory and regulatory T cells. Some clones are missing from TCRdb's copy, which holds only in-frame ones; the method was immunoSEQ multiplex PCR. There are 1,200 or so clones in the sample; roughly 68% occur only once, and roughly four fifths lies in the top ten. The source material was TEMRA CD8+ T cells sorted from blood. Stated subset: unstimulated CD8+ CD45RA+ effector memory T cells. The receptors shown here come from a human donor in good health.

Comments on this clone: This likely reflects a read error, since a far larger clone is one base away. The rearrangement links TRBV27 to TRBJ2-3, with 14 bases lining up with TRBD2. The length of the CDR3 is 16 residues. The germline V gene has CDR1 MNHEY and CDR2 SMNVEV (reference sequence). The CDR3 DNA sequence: TGTGCCAGCAGTTCAAGACTAGCGGGAGGGACAGATGCGCAGTATTTT. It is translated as CASSSRLAGGTDAQYF.

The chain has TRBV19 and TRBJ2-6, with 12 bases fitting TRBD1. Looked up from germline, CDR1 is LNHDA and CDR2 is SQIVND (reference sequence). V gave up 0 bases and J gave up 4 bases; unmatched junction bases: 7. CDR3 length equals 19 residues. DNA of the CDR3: TGTGCCAGTAGTATAGAGGGGACAGGGGGCTCCTTCGGGGCCAACGTCCTGACTTTC. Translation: CASSIEGTGGSFGANVLTF.